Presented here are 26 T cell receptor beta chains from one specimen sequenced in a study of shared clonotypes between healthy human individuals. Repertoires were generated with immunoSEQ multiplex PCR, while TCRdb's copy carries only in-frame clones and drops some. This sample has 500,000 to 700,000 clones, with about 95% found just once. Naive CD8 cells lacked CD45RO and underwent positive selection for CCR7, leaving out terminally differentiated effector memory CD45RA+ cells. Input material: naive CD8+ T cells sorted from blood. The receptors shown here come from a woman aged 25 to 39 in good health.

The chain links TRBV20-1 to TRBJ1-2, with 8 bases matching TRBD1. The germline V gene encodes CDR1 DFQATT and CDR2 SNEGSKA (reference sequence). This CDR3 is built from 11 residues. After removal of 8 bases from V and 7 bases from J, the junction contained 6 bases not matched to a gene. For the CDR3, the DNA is TGCAGTACTGGACAGGGTGCTGGCTACACCTTC. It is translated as CSTGQGAGYTF.

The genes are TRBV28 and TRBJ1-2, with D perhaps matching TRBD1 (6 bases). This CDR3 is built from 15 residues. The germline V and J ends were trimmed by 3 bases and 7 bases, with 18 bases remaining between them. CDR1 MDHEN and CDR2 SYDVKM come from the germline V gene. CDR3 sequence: CASSFTGGQVAGYTF. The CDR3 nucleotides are TGTGCCAGCAGTTTTACCGGGGGGCAAGTGGCTGGCTACACCTTC.

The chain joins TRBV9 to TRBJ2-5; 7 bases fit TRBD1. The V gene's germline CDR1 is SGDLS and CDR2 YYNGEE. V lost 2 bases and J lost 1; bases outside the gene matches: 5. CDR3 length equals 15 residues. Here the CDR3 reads CASSVGTASQETQYF. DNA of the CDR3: TGTGCCAGCAGCGTCGGGACAGCCAGCCAAGAGACCCAGTACTTC.

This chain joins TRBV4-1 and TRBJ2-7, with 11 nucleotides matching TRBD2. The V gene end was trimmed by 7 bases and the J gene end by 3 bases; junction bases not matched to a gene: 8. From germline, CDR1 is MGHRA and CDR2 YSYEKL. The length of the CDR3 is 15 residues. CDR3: CASTYLAGGRYEQYF. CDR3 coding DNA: TGCGCCAGCACCTATCTAGCGGGGGGACGCTACGAGCAGTACTTC.

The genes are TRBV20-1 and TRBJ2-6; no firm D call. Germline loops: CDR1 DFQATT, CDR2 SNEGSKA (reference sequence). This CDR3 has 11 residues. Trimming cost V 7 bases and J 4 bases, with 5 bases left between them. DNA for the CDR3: TGCAGTGTTTCGGGGGCCAACGTCCTGACTTTC. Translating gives CSVSGANVLTF.

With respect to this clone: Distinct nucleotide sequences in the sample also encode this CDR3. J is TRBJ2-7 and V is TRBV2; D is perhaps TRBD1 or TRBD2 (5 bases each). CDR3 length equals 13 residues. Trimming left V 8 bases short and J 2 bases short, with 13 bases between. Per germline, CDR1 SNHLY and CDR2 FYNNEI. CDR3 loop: CASSGQGTYEQYF. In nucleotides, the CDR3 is TGTGCCAGCTCGGGGCAGGGCACCTACGAGCAGTACTTC.

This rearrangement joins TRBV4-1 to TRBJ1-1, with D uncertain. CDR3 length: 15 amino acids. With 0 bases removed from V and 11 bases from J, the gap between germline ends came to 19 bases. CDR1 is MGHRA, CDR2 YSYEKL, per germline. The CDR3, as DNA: TGCGCCAGCAGCCAAGATCGAGGACCCGGCTGGACGGCTTTCTTT. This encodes CASSQDRGPGWTAFF.

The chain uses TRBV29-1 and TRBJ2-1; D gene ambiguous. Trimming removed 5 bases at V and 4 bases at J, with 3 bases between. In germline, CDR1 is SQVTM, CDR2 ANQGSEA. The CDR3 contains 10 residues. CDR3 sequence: CSVIYNEQFF. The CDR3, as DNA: TGCAGCGTTATATACAATGAGCAGTTCTTC.

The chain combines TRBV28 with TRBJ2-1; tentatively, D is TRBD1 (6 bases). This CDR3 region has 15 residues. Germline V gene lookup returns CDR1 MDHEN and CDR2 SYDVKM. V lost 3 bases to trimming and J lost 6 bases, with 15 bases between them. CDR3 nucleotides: TGTGCCAGCAGTTTTTTGACCCCAGGGGCCAATGAGCAGTTCTTC. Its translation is CASSFLTPGANEQFF.

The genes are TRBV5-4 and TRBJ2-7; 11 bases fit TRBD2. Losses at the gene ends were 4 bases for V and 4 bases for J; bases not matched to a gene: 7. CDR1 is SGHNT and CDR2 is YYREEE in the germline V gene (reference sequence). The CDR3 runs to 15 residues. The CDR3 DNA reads TGTGCCAGCAGCGGGTGGACTAGCGGGCTTTACGAGCAGTACTTC. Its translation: CASSGWTSGLYEQYF.

CDR3: CASSTGIGYGYTF. The CDR3 coding sequence is TGTGCCAGCAGTACAGGAATAGGGTATGGCTACACCTTC. The V call is TRBV27, the J call TRBJ1-2; D perhaps matches TRBD1 (5 bases). V lost 5 bases, J lost 5 bases, and 12 bases lay in between. This CDR3 region has 13 residues. CDR1 MNHEY and CDR2 SMNVEV come from the germline V gene (reference sequence).

DNA for the CDR3: TGTGCCAGCAGCGTAGTTGGGGGAGCCACTGAAGCTTTCTTT. Its translation: CASSVVGGATEAFF. V gene TRBV9 combines with J gene TRBJ1-1; tentative D call: TRBD1 (5 bases). Trimming stripped 0 bases from V and 4 bases from J, with 10 bases between. The CDR3 has 14 amino acids. Germline V gene lookup returns CDR1 SGDLS and CDR2 YYNGEE.

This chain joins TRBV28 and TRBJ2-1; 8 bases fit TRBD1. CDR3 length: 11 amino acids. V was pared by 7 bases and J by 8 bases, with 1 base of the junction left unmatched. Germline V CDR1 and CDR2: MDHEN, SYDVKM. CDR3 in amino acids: CASTGGYEQFF. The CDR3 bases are TGTGCCAGCACAGGGGGCTATGAGCAGTTCTTC.

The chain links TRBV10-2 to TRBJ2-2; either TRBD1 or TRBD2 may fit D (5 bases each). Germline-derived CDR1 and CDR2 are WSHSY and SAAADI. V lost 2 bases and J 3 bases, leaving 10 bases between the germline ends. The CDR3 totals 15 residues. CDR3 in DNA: TGCGCCAGCAGTGAGGGGGGTGGATACACCGGGGAGCTGTTTTTT. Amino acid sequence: CASSEGGGYTGELFF.

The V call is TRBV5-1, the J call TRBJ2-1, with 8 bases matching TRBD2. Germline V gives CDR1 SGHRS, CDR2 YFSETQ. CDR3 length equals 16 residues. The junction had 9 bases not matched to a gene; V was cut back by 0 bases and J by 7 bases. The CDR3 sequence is CASSLGSGSGFNEQFF. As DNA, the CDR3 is TGCGCCAGCAGCTTGGGGAGCGGGAGTGGATTTAATGAGCAGTTCTTC. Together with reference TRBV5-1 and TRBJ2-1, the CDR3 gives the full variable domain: KAGVTQTPRYLIKTRGQQVTLSCSPISGHRSVSWYQQTPGQGLQFLFEYFSETQRNKGNFPGRFSGRQFSNSRSEMNVSTLELGDSALYLCASSLGSGSGFNEQFFGPGTRLTVL.

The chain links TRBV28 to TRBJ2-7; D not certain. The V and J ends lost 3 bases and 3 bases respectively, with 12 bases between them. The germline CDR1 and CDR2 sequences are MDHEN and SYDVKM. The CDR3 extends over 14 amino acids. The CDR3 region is CASSLAVTSYEQYF. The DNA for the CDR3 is TGTGCCAGCAGTTTGGCGGTTACCAGCTACGAGCAGTACTTC.

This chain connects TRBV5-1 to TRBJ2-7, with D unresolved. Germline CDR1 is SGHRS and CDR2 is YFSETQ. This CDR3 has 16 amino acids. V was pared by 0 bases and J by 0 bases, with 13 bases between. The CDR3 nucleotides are TGCGCCAGCAGCTTGGCCGTGAATAGGAGCTCCTACGAGCAGTACTTC. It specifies CASSLAVNRSSYEQYF.

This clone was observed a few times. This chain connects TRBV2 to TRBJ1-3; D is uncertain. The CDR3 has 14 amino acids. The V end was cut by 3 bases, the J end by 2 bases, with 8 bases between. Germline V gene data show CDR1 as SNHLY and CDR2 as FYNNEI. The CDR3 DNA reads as TGTGCCAGCAGTGACGGGCACGCTGGAAACACCATATATTTT. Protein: CASSDGHAGNTIYF.

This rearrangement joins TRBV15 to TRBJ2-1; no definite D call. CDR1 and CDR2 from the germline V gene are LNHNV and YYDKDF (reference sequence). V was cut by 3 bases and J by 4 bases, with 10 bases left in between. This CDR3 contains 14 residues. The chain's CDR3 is CATSRITGYNEQFF. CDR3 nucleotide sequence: TGTGCCACCAGCAGGATTACGGGTTACAATGAGCAGTTCTTC.

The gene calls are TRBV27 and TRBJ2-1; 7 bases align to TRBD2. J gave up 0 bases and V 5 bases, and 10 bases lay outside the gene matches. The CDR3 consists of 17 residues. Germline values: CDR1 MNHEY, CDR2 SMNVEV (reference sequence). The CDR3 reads CASSLLGGIGSYNEQFF. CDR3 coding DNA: TGTGCCAGCAGTCTACTGGGGGGGATAGGCTCCTACAATGAGCAGTTCTTC.

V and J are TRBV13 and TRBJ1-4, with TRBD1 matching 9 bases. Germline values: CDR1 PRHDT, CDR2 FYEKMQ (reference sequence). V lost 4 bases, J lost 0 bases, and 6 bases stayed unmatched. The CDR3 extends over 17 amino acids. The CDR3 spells CASSSAGTGPTNEKLFF. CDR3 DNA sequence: TGTGCCAGCAGCTCCGCCGGGACAGGGCCAACTAATGAAAAACTGTTTTTT.

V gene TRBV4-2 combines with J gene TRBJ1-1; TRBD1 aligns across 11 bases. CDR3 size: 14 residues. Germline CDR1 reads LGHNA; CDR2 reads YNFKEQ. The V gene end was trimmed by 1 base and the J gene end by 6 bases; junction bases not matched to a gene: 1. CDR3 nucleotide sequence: TGTGCCAGCAGCCAAGGGACAGGGGGCTCTGAAGCTTTCTTT. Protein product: CASSQGTGGSEAFF.

The CDR3 protein is CASRSPGNTEAFF. CDR3 nucleotides: TGTGCCAGCAGATCCCCAGGGAACACTGAAGCTTTCTTT. This sequence joins TRBV25-1 and TRBJ1-1; D is undetermined. CDR1 MGHDK and CDR2 SYGVNS come from the germline V gene. This CDR3 has 13 residues. With 6 bases removed from V and 1 base from J, the gap between germline ends came to 9 bases.

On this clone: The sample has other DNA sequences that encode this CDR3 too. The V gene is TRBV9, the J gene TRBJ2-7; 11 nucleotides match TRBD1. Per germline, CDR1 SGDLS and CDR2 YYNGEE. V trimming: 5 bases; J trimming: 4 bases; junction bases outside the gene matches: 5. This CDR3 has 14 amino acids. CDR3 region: CASSAGTGGYEQYF. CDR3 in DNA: TGTGCCAGCAGTGCCGGGACAGGGGGTTACGAGCAGTACTTC.

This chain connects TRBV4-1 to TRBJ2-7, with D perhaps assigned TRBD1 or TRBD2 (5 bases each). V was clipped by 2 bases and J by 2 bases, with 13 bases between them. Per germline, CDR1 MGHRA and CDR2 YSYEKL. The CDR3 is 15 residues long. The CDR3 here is CASSQWETGPYEQYF. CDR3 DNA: TGCGCCAGCAGCCAATGGGAGACGGGGCCCTACGAGCAGTACTTC.

CDR3: CASSGAGNTIYF. The CDR3 nucleotides are TGTGCCAGCAGTGGGGCTGGAAACACCATATATTTT. V and J are TRBV25-1 and TRBJ1-3; D gene unclear. Germline V gene data show CDR1 as MGHDK and CDR2 as SYGVNS. The CDR3 has 12 residues. The V end was cut by 4 bases, the J end by 2 bases, with 3 bases between. Full variable domain (remainder filled in from reference TRBV25-1 and TRBJ1-3): EADIYQTPRYLVIGTGKKITLECSQTMGHDKMYWYQQDPGMELHLIHYSYGVNSTEKGDLSSESTVSRIRTEHFPLTLESARPSHTSQYLCASSGAGNTIYFGEGSWLTVV.